This TCR beta chain was recovered during a study of cytomegalovirus exposure and HLA in healthy donors. This clone was picked up a small number of times. The target antigen is unknown. Findings and caveats of the study: Many donors carried some public TCRs, although rarity characterized most TCR sequences. When a later analysis was performed, an Asian-associated ancestry cluster reportedly had fewer N-insertions than the roughly 730-donor mean. Sequencing depth roughly uniform across donors was assumed in presence/absence analyses.

Vbeta (60) and Jbeta (13) primers were used in the PCR. Measured with immunoSEQ multiplex PCR; TCRdb has only the in-frame clones, and not every one. The data show about 100,000 clones, under 85% seen once. V was clipped by 4 bases and J by 10 bases, with 15 bases between them. The CDR3 runs to 14 residues. Germline loops: CDR1 SGHRS, CDR2 YFSETQ. The sequencing input was PBMCs. This receptor was obtained from a middle-aged man in good health and CMV-seronegative. This rearrangement joins TRBV5-1 to TRBJ1-6; a possible D gene is TRBD1 (6 bases). The CDR3 DNA sequence: TGCGCCAGCAGCGAACAGGGATTGCAATCACCCCTCCACTTT. Translating it yields CASSEQGLQSPLHF.